This TCR beta chain derives from a study of post-analysis software for immune sequencing data (dated by TCRdb to about 2015). Broadly, across the study: The recorded disease courses included relapsing-remitting, secondary progressive and progressive-relapsing multiple sclerosis, and some patients had no subtype annotation. The patient repertoires were compared against fewer than twelve previously published healthy control repertoires obtained from donors aged about 6 to 25 years. A subset of samples was prepared in parallel using single-end sample barcoding, then pooled and co-amplified after Illumina adapter ligation. Paper-wide results and their limitations: Significantly higher frequencies in patients than in controls were found for roughly 5 TRBV segments, including TRBV5-6, TRBV5-1 and TRBV20-1. Direct clustering with F measure revealed strong co-clustering of samples prepared in the same batch, which led to a batch-effect correction. The control group was slightly older than the multiple sclerosis patient group. Compared with controls, multiple sclerosis patients had significantly lower normalized Chao1 diversity, a finding suggesting substantial peripheral T-cell clonal expansion.

The CDR3 runs 15 residues from the cysteine to the phenylalanine. Left in the record is the CDR3 DNA by itself, 45 bases read in frame from the first base. CDR1 SGHVS and CDR2 FQNEAQ are derived from the germline V gene. To demonstrate the VDJtools post-analysis software, TCR beta repertoires were profiled from the peripheral blood of 10 to 15 young patients with multiple sclerosis. Multiple sclerosis patients were children and adolescents aged roughly 6 to 17 years. The library came from PCR. Sequencing used an Illumina HiSeq 2500. To reduce PCR and sequencing biases, unique molecular identifiers were built into the TCR beta cDNA libraries. Some 500,000 cDNA molecules were obtained for every 1 to 10 million input T cells, so each molecule roughly corresponded to one T cell. The same protocol used for the earlier healthy control dataset was applied to prepare and sequence the patient libraries. Within a given batch, samples were prepared together, multiplexed and sequenced on the same HiSeq lane. The paper's processing steps were these. Raw barcoded reads were processed with MIGEC, and single-read molecular identifier groups were discarded before consensus assembly and CDR3 extraction. Clonotype tables were post-analysed with VDJtools, normalizing diversity by down-sampling all datasets to the smallest sample size. Repertoire overlap clustering matched CDR3 amino acid but not nucleotide sequences to correct batch-related cross-sample contamination. TCRdb reanalyzed the raw reads on its own, using fastp at Q25 for trimming and MiXCR for clone calling, and kept in-frame beta chains. Each CDR3 protein appears once, grouped with its most common genes and DNA. The authors' filters were not applied to this entry. The table for this sample lists hundreds of thousands of distinct CDR3 sequences; around 37% of them were counted only once. Together, the top ten hold about an eighth of the sample.

A few counts support this clonotype. What this receptor recognizes is not known. No quality values exist for individual bases; no much larger clone is one base distant. Recombination joined TRBV7-8 with TRBJ2-5, with 10 middle bases fitting TRBD1. Near its end, the DNA agrees better with TRBJ2-7, so the J call may be wrong. This receptor was identified in a girl between 5 and 17 years old with multiple sclerosis. The sequenced sample consisted of blood. CDR3 reads: CASSSPGTGVSEQYF. In nucleotide form, the sequence is TGTGCCAGCAGCTCTCCCGGGACAGGGGTCTCCGAGCAGTACTTC.